This TCR beta chain emerged from a study of human T cells and chemical hapten exposure. V was cut by 2 bases and J by 13 bases, with 15 bases left in between. The CDR3 is made up of 12 amino acids. CDR1 and CDR2 from the germline V gene are SGHDT and YYEEEE. MiXCR, applied by TCRdb to the RACE reads, yields one record per CDR3 protein. Here the sample spans fewer than 150,000 distinct CDR3 sequences, about 14% being singletons. Time point specified: pre-sensitization, week 0. Treatment described: therapeutic diphenylcyclopropenone sensitization with weekly scalp DPC. The source was whole blood, collected in connection with sensitization to the hapten diphenylcyclopropenone (DPC). The sequence came from a woman aged 18-35 years with alopecia areata. Some clones in this sample may be carry-over from other donors' samples. V gene TRBV5-6 combines with J gene TRBJ2-5, with unresolved D. CDR3 amino acids: CASSFGLGPPYF. For the CDR3, the DNA is TGTGCCAGCAGCTTTGGCTTGGGTCCCCCGTACTTC. The variable domain in full, with the rest retrieved from reference TRBV5-6 and TRBJ2-5, is DAGVTQSPTHLIKTRGQQVTLRCSPKSGHDTVSWYQQALGQGPQFIFQYYEEEERQRGNFPDRFSGHQFPNYSSELNVNALLLGDSALYLCASSFGLGPPYFGPGTRLLVL.